This is a list of T cell receptor beta chains from one sample in a study of T cell responses to AZD1222 COVID-19 vaccine. The protocol was immunoSEQ multiplex PCR, while the TCRdb copy is restricted to in-frame clones and leaves out a portion. The data contain roughly 140,000 clones, roughly 89% of them singletons. The sample was peripheral blood, taken on day 0 of AZD1222 vaccination. The origin of the receptors is an adult in good health. The CDR3 runs from the conserved cysteine through the conserved F or W. D genes are given only for firm matches. Expanded clones are given a class, and other clones once, few, many or no size at all.

V gene: TRBV2
CDR3 length: 12
J gene: TRBJ2-7
D gene: .
clone size: .
CDR3 protein: CASAGEFFEQYF
CDR3 DNA: TGTGCCAGCGCAGGGGAGTTTTTTGAGCAGTACTTC

V gene: TRBV4-3
CDR3 length: 15
J gene: TRBJ1-1
D gene: TRBD1
clone size: .
CDR3 protein: CASSQDRRQGTEAFF
CDR3 DNA: TGCGCCAGCAGCCAAGATCGCAGACAGGGCACTGAAGCTTTCTTT

V gene: TRBV6-5
CDR3 length: 12
J gene: TRBJ2-4
D gene: .
clone size: .
CDR3 protein: CASRSSWNIQYF
CDR3 DNA: TGTGCCAGCAGGAGCAGCTGGAACATTCAGTACTTC

V gene: TRBV6-2/TRBV6-3
CDR3 length: 13
J gene: TRBJ1-1
D gene: .
clone size: .
CDR3 protein: CASSYRAHTEAFF
CDR3 DNA: TGTGCCAGCAGTTACAGGGCCCACACTGAAGCTTTCTTT

V gene: TRBV25-1
CDR3 length: 15
J gene: TRBJ1-6
D gene: TRBD1
clone size: .
CDR3 protein: CASSAGDREKSPLHF
CDR3 DNA: TGTGCCAGCAGTGCAGGGGACAGGGAGAAATCACCCCTCCACTTT

V gene: TRBV29-1
CDR3 length: 15
J gene: TRBJ2-1
D gene: .
clone size: .
CDR3 protein: CSAMREWGSRDEQFF
CDR3 DNA: TGCAGCGCCATGAGAGAGTGGGGGTCCCGGGATGAGCAGTTCTTC

V gene: TRBV19
CDR3 length: 12
J gene: TRBJ2-7
D gene: .
clone size: .
CDR3 protein: CASSSRGGEQYF
CDR3 DNA: TGTGCCAGTAGTAGCAGGGGTGGCGAGCAGTACTTC

V gene: TRBV2
CDR3 length: 12
J gene: TRBJ2-7
D gene: .
clone size: .
CDR3 protein: CASSDGWGEQYF
CDR3 DNA: TGTGCCAGCAGTGATGGGTGGGGCGAGCAGTACTTC

V gene: TRBV9
CDR3 length: 14
J gene: TRBJ2-7
D gene: .
clone size: .
CDR3 protein: CASSVTGTTYEQYF
CDR3 DNA: TGTGCCAGCAGCGTAACTGGGACAACCTACGAGCAGTACTTC

V gene: TRBV6-2/TRBV6-3
CDR3 length: 14
J gene: TRBJ2-7
D gene: .
clone size: .
CDR3 protein: CASSEDSSSYEQYF
CDR3 DNA: TGTGCCAGCAGCGAGGACAGTTCAAGCTACGAGCAGTACTTC

V gene: TRBV28
CDR3 length: 13
J gene: TRBJ1-4
D gene: .
clone size: .
CDR3 protein: CASTHKWGEKLFF
CDR3 DNA: TGTGCCAGCACCCACAAATGGGGCGAAAAACTGTTTTTT

V gene: TRBV19
CDR3 length: 15
J gene: TRBJ1-2
D gene: .
clone size: .
CDR3 protein: CASSIQKGSGYGYTF
CDR3 DNA: TGTGCCAGTAGTATCCAGAAGGGTTCGGGGTATGGCTACACCTTC

V gene: TRBV24-1
CDR3 length: 20
J gene: TRBJ2-2
D gene: TRBD2
clone size: .
CDR3 protein: CATSATGMSGGPNHPGELFF
CDR3 DNA: TGTGCCACCAGTGCAACCGGGATGAGCGGGGGACCCAACCACCCCGGGGAGCTGTTTTTT

V gene: TRBV19
CDR3 length: 15
J gene: TRBJ1-5
D gene: TRBD1
clone size: .
CDR3 protein: CASTAVDRGNQPQHF
CDR3 DNA: TGTGCCAGTACCGCCGTGGACAGGGGCAATCAGCCCCAGCATTTT

V gene: TRBV28
CDR3 length: 16
J gene: TRBJ2-2
D gene: .
clone size: .
CDR3 protein: CASSPLGASGSGELFF
CDR3 DNA: TGTGCCAGCAGCCCTCTGGGGGCGTCCGGGTCCGGGGAGCTGTTTTTT

V gene: TRBV4-2
CDR3 length: 17
J gene: TRBJ2-3
D gene: TRBD2
clone size: .
CDR3 protein: CASSARTSGGSTDTQYF
CDR3 DNA: TGTGCCAGCAGCGCCAGGACTAGCGGGGGTAGCACAGATACGCAGTATTTT

V gene: TRBV6-5
CDR3 length: 12
J gene: TRBJ2-2
D gene: .
clone size: once
CDR3 protein: CASKQGIGELFF
CDR3 DNA: TGTGCCAGCAAACAGGGTATCGGGGAGCTGTTTTTT

V gene: TRBV11-2
CDR3 length: 13
J gene: TRBJ2-4
D gene: .
clone size: .
CDR3 protein: CASSPTVGNIQYF
CDR3 DNA: TGTGCCAGCAGCCCTACGGTCGGAAACATTCAGTACTTC

V gene: TRBV19
CDR3 length: 14
J gene: TRBJ2-1
D gene: .
clone size: .
CDR3 protein: CASSKQGTYNEQFF
CDR3 DNA: TGTGCCAGTAGTAAACAGGGTACCTACAATGAGCAGTTCTTC

V gene: TRBV29-1
CDR3 length: 12
J gene: TRBJ1-4
D gene: .
clone size: once
CDR3 protein: CSASSTNEKLFF
CDR3 DNA: TGCAGCGCGTCATCAACTAATGAAAAACTGTTTTTT

V gene: TRBV9
CDR3 length: 14
J gene: TRBJ1-5
D gene: .
clone size: few
CDR3 protein: CASSVGGGNQPQHF
CDR3 DNA: TGTGCCAGCAGCGTAGGAGGGGGCAATCAGCCCCAGCATTTT

V gene: TRBV29-1
CDR3 length: 14
J gene: TRBJ2-7
D gene: TRBD2
clone size: few
CDR3 protein: CSVDTSGSSYEQYF
CDR3 DNA: TGCAGCGTTGACACTAGCGGGAGCTCCTACGAGCAGTACTTC

V gene: TRBV7-3
CDR3 length: 15
J gene: TRBJ2-1
D gene: TRBD2
clone size: .
CDR3 protein: CASSLGTSRDNEQFF
CDR3 DNA: TGTGCCAGCAGCTTAGGGACTAGCCGGGACAATGAGCAGTTCTTC